Each of the 16 T cell receptor beta chains below was sequenced from the same sample in a study of T-cell memory formation after mild COVID-19. TCRdb reprocessed the 5' RACE reads via MiXCR and lists one record per CDR3 protein. The sample shows fewer than 300,000 distinct CDR3 sequences, around 17% of them seen only once. The sample was PBMCs or a T cell subset sorted from them (not recorded which). The receptors here all came from a man aged 18 to 30 who had mild COVID-19 (a few samples of this study predate the infection). Cell type and time point are not known.

The chain uses TRBV20-1 and TRBJ2-3, with D perhaps TRBD1 (6 bases). The V end was cut by 5 bases, the J end by 0 bases, with 18 bases between. This CDR3 region has 16 residues. The germline V gene has CDR1 DFQATT and CDR2 SNEGSKA (reference sequence). CDR3 protein: CSARSPRTASTDTQYF. The CDR3 region has the DNA TGCAGTGCTCGCTCGCCTCGGACAGCTAGCACAGATACGCAGTATTTT.

This clonotype was observed a few times. The genes are TRBV6-2 or TRBV6-3 and TRBJ1-5; 8 bases align to TRBD1. The CDR3 totals 14 residues. Trimming took 8 bases from V and 12 from J; bases not matched to a gene: 15. Germline lookup yields CDR1 MNHEY and CDR2 SVGEGT. This CDR3 is CASGDSGQGVHQHF. The CDR3 DNA follows: TGTGCCAGCGGTGATTCAGGACAGGGCGTACACCAGCATTTT.

V and J are TRBV6-5 and TRBJ2-3; D is unclear. This CDR3 spans 13 amino acids. V was clipped by 6 bases and J by 2 bases, with 9 bases between them. The germline CDR1 and CDR2 sequences are MNHEY and SVGAGI. In DNA form, the CDR3 reads TGTGCCAGCAGAACCGCGGTCACAGATACGCAGTATTTT. This translates into CASRTAVTDTQYF.

In this sample, this clonotype turned up a few times. V is TRBV4-3 and J is TRBJ2-7, with 8 bases fitting TRBD1. Germline V gene sequence: CDR1 LGHNA, CDR2 YSLEER. After removal of 1 base from V and 3 bases from J, the junction contained 8 bases not matched to a gene. The CDR3 has 16 residues. The CDR3 nucleotides are TGCGCCAGCAGCCAAGGAGGACAGGGAGACGGCTACGAGCAGTACTTC. It translates to CASSQGGQGDGYEQYF.

In its sample, this clonotype was seen a few times. The chain combines TRBV6-2 or TRBV6-3 with TRBJ2-6; D is perhaps TRBD2 (5 bases). Per germline, CDR1 MNHEY and CDR2 SVGEGT. The CDR3 is 18 residues long. The V end was cut by 2 bases, the J end by 0 bases, with 14 bases between. The CDR3 sequence is CASSYTRFLLSGANVLTF. The DNA for the CDR3 is TGTGCCAGCAGTTACACTAGGTTCCTCCTCTCTGGGGCCAACGTCCTGACTTTC.

This rearrangement joins TRBV28 to TRBJ2-1; tentatively, D is TRBD2 (5 bases). Trimming removed 4 bases from V and 6 bases from J, with 19 bases in between. This CDR3 spans 16 amino acids. CDR1 and CDR2 (germline): MDHEN, SYDVKM. In DNA, the CDR3 is TGTGCCAGCAGTTCCAGCCAGTACTCGGGGTCCAATGAGCAGTTCTTC. Translated, it gives CASSSSQYSGSNEQFF.

In its sample, this clonotype was seen many times. The rearrangement links TRBV4-2 to TRBJ1-5; unclear D gene. This CDR3 has 15 residues. Germline-derived CDR1 and CDR2 are LGHNA and YNFKEQ. V shed 1 base and J shed 3 bases, with 10 bases lying between them. Here the CDR3 reads CASSQAGRFNQPQHF. In DNA, the CDR3 is TGTGCCAGCAGCCAAGCTGGCAGATTCAATCAGCCCCAGCATTTT.

The V gene is TRBV29-1, the J gene TRBJ2-1, with 8 bases aligning to TRBD2. J gave up 0 bases and V 6 bases, and 7 bases lay outside the gene matches. The germline V gene has CDR1 SQVTM and CDR2 ANQGSEA. CDR3 length: 15 residues. The DNA for the CDR3 is TGCAGCGTGATGACTAGCGTTAGCTCCTACAATGAGCAGTTCTTC. It encodes CSVMTSVSSYNEQFF.

This clonotype was recorded many times. This chain uses TRBV9 with TRBJ1-6, with 8 bases fitting TRBD1. CDR1 and CDR2 from the germline V gene are SGDLS and YYNGEE. This CDR3 comprises 14 residues. V gave up 3 bases and J gave up 10 bases; unmatched junction bases: 6. The CDR3 nucleotides are TGTGCCAGCAGCGACGGACAGGGTGACTCACCCCTCCACTTT. Translated, it gives CASSDGQGDSPLHF.

This clonotype has just a few counts. The rearrangement links TRBV7-8 to TRBJ2-7; D not resolved. The germline gives CDR1 SGHVS, CDR2 FQNEAQ. With 3 bases removed from V and 4 bases from J, the gap between germline ends came to 13 bases. This CDR3 is built from 14 residues. In nucleotides, the CDR3 is TGTGCCAGCAGCTTCTTTGAAGGCCTATACGAGCAGTACTTC. It encodes CASSFFEGLYEQYF.

This clonotype was observed many times. The gene calls are TRBV12-3 or TRBV12-4 and TRBJ2-3; 7 positions agree with TRBD2. CDR3 length: 14 residues. Losses at the gene ends were 2 bases for V and 5 bases for J; bases not matched to a gene: 4. The CDR3 sequence: CASSLRRGIDTQYF. CDR3 nucleotide sequence: TGTGCCAGCAGTTTACGGCGGGGGATAGATACGCAGTATTTT.

CDR3 in DNA: TGTGCCAGCAGTGCTACAGGGACTGGCTACACCTTC. This gives the protein CASSATGTGYTF. The gene calls are TRBV25-1 and TRBJ1-2, with D maybe TRBD1 (6 bases). Germline V gene sequence: CDR1 MGHDK, CDR2 SYGVNS. V lost 4 bases to trimming and J lost 7 bases, with 10 bases between them. CDR3 length equals 12 residues.

This clonotype was seen repeatedly, ten times or more. The chain joins TRBV7-6 to TRBJ2-4, with D unclear. This CDR3 comprises 14 residues. V was clipped by 4 bases and J by 9 bases, with 16 bases between them. The germline CDR1 and CDR2 sequences are SGHVS and FNYEAQ. The CDR3 loop reads CASSSRVADGIQYF. The CDR3 DNA follows: TGTGCCAGCAGCTCTCGGGTGGCAGACGGCATTCAGTACTTC.

The gene calls are TRBV15 and TRBJ2-3; 9 bases fit TRBD2. Germline CDR1 LNHNV, CDR2 YYDKDF (reference sequence). The CDR3 contains 16 residues. The J segment lost 0 bases and the V segment lost 4 bases, leaving 5 bases of the junction unmatched. The CDR3 bases are TGTGCCACCAGCATGGCGGGGGGGCCGAGCACAGATACGCAGTATTTT. It is translated as CATSMAGGPSTDTQYF.

V usage is TRBV5-1 and J usage is TRBJ1-1; D is possibly TRBD1 (5 bases). V was clipped by 4 bases and J by 4 bases, with 17 bases between them. The CDR3 covers 15 residues. The V gene's germline CDR1 is SGHRS and CDR2 YFSETQ. The CDR3 protein is CASSLSQGLGTEAFF. Here the CDR3 DNA reads TGCGCCAGCAGCCTATCTCAGGGATTGGGCACTGAAGCTTTCTTT.

This clonotype was counted only a few times. The chain employs TRBV10-2 and TRBJ2-5; possible D gene TRBD1, 7 bases. Germline V gene sequence: CDR1 WSHSY, CDR2 SAAADI. The length of the CDR3 is 15 residues. V gave up 7 bases and J gave up 3 bases, with 18 bases separating them. The CDR3 is CASNDRVLAEETQYF. In DNA, the CDR3 is TGCGCCAGCAATGACAGGGTACTAGCTGAAGAGACCCAGTACTTC.